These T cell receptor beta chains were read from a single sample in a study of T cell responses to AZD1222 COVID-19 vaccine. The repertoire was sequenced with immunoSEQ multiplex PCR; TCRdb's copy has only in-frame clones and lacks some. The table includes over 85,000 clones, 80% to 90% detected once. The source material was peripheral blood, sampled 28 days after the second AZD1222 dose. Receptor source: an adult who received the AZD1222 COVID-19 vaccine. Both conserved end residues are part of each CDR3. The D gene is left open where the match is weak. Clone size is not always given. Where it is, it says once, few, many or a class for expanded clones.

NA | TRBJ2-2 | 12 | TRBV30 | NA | CASPCPTGELFF | TGTGCCTCCCCCTGCCCCACCGGGGAGCTGTTTTTT
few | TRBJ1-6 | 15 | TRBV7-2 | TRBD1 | CASSLQGVFNSPLHF | TGTGCCAGCAGCTTGCAGGGGGTTTTCAATTCACCCCTCCACTTT
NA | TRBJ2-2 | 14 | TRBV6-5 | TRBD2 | CASKGLASTGELFF | TGTGCCAGCAAGGGACTAGCAAGCACCGGGGAGCTGTTTTTT
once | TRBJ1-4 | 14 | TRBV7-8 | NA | CASSAGGSGEKLFF | TGTGCCAGCAGCGCCGGTGGATCGGGAGAAAAACTGTTTTTT
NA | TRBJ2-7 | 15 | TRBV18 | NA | CASSFRSGHSYEQYF | TGTGCCAGCTCATTCCGGAGCGGGCACTCCTACGAGCAGTACTTC
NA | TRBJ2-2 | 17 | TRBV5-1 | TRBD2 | CASSLPREGWGTGELFF | TGCGCCAGCAGCTTGCCCCGGGAGGGGTGGGGCACCGGGGAGCTGTTTTTT
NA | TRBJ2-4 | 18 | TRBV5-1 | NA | CASSLVPQGIIAKNIQYF | TGCGCCAGCAGCTTGGTTCCTCAGGGGATTATAGCCAAAAACATTCAGTACTTC
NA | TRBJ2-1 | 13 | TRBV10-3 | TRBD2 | CATSGGTYNEQFF | TGTGCCACTAGCGGGGGTACCTACAATGAGCAGTTCTTC
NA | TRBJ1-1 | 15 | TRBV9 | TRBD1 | CASSGTGDMNTEAFF | TGTGCCAGCAGCGGGACAGGCGATATGAACACTGAAGCTTTCTTT
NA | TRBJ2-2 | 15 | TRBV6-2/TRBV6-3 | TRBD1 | CASSKDRGGTGELFF | TGTGCCAGCAGTAAGGACAGGGGAGGGACCGGGGAGCTGTTTTTT
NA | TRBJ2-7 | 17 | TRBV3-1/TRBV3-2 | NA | CASSHPGTGRFTYEQYF | TGTGCCAGCAGCCACCCCGGTACAGGGAGATTCACCTACGAGCAGTACTTC
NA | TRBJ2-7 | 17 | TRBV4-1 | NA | CASSLRGDGGNSYEQYF | TGCGCCAGCAGCCTCAGAGGGGATGGAGGGAACTCCTACGAGCAGTACTTC
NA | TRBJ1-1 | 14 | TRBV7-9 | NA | CASSFQGVRTEAFF | TGTGCCAGCAGCTTCCAGGGTGTAAGAACTGAAGCTTTCTTT
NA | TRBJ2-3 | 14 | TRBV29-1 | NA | CSAPGLLNTDTQYF | TGCAGCGCGCCGGGCCTACTCAACACAGATACGCAGTATTTT
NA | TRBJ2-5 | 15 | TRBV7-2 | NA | CASSEIVGDQETQYF | TGTGCCAGCAGTGAAATTGTGGGGGACCAAGAGACCCAGTACTTC
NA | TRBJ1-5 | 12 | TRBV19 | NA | CASSIVQGPQHF | TGTGCCAGTAGTATAGTGCAAGGTCCACAGCATTTT
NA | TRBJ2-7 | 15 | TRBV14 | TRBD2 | CASSPISGGAYEQYF | TGTGCCAGCAGCCCAATTAGCGGGGGGGCTTACGAGCAGTACTTC
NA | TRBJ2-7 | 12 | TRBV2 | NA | CASSEYPGEQYF | TGTGCCAGCAGTGAATACCCGGGCGAGCAGTACTTC
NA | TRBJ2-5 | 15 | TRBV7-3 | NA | CASSLTPGSQETQYF | TGTGCCAGCAGCTTAACGCCGGGGAGCCAAGAGACCCAGTACTTC
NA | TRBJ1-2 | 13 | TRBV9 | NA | CASSVGTDYGYTF | TGTGCCAGCAGCGTAGGGACAGACTATGGCTACACCTTC
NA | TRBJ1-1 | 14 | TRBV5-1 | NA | CASSPSRGGTEAFF | TGCGCCAGCAGCCCTTCAAGGGGAGGCACTGAAGCTTTCTTT
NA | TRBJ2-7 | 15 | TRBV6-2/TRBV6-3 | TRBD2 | CASSSTRGGDYEQYF | TGTGCCAGCAGCTCCACCCGGGGGGGGGACTACGAGCAGTACTTC
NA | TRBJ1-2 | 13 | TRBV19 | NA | CASSIGGVGGYTF | TGTGCCAGTAGTATAGGGGGGGTAGGTGGCTACACCTTC
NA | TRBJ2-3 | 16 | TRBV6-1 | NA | CASSQGSFSSTDTQYF | TGTGCCAGCAGTCAAGGGTCTTTCTCTAGCACAGATACGCAGTATTTT
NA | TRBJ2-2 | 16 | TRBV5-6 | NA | CASSGGTAPNTGELFF | TGTGCCAGCAGCGGGGGGACAGCACCGAACACCGGGGAGCTGTTTTTT
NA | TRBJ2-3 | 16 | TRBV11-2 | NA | CASSLVSDRFTDTQYF | TGTGCCAGCAGCTTAGTCTCAGATCGGTTCACAGATACGCAGTATTTT
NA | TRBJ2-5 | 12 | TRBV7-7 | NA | CASSQLGETQYF | TGTGCTAGCAGCCAGCTGGGGGAGACCCAGTACTTC
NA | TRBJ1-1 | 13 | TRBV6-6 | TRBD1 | CASSSWSRQGAFF | TGTGCCAGCAGTTCCTGGAGTCGACAGGGCGCTTTCTTT
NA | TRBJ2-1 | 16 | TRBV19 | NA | CASSNPMGGLYNEQFF | TGTGCCAGTAGTAACCCGATGGGCGGCCTATACAATGAGCAGTTCTTC
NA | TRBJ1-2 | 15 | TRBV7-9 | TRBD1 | CASSRGQGSFYGYTF | TGTGCCAGCAGCCGCGGACAGGGCTCTTTCTATGGCTACACCTTC
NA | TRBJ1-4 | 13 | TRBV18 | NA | CASSPSDGPKLFF | TGTGCCAGCTCACCATCGGACGGGCCAAAACTGTTTTTT
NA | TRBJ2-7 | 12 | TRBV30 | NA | CAWSRQSYEQYF | TGTGCCTGGAGTAGACAGTCCTACGAGCAGTACTTC
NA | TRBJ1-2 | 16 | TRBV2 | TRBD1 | CASSAWTGWKNYGYTF | TGTGCCAGCAGTGCTTGGACAGGGTGGAAAAACTATGGCTACACCTTC
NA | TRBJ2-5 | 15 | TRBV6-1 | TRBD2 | CASSENSGGGETQYF | TGTGCCAGCAGTGAAAATAGCGGGGGCGGAGAGACCCAGTACTTC
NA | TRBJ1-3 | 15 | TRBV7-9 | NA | CASSPGTLRGNTIYF | TGTGCCAGCAGCCCCGGGACTTTGAGGGGAAACACCATATATTTT
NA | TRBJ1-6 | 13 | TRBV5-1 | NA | CASSLAWEGALHF | TGCGCCAGCAGCTTGGCCTGGGAAGGGGCCCTCCACTTT
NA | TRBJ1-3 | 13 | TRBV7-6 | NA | CASSGYRENTIYF | TGTGCCAGCAGCGGATACAGGGAAAACACCATATATTTT
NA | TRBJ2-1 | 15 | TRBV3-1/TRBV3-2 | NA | CASSQFLGAGDEQFF | TGTGCCAGCAGCCAATTTTTGGGGGCAGGGGATGAGCAGTTCTTC
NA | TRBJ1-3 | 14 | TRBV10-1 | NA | CASMASNSGNTIYF | TGCGCCAGCATGGCAAGTAACTCTGGAAACACCATATATTTT
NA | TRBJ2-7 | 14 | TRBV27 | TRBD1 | CASGPGTGWYEQYF | TGTGCCAGCGGACCCGGGACAGGGTGGTACGAGCAGTACTTC
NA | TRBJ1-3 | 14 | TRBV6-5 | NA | CASGRTSAGNTIYF | TGTGCCAGCGGAAGGACCTCTGCTGGAAACACCATATATTTT
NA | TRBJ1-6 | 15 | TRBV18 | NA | CASSPLARANSPLHF | TGTGCCAGCTCACCACTCGCCAGGGCGAATTCACCCCTCCACTTT
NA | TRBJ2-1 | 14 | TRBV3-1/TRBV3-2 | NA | CASSPTRDYNEQFF | TGTGCCAGCAGCCCGACTAGAGACTACAATGAGCAGTTCTTC
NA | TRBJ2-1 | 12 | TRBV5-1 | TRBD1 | CASSSQGGEQFF | TGCGCCAGCAGTTCACAGGGGGGAGAGCAGTTCTTC
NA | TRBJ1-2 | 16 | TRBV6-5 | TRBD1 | CASSYSRGQGTYGYTF | TGTGCCAGCAGTTACTCGAGGGGACAGGGGACCTATGGCTACACCTTC
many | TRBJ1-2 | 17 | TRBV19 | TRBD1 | CASSTRDRMGTGYGYTF | TGTGCCAGTAGTACCCGGGACAGGATGGGGACGGGCTATGGCTACACCTTC
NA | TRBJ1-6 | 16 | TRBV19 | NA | CASRSGGHVYNSPLHF | TGTGCCAGTAGATCCGGTGGGCACGTCTATAATTCACCCCTCCACTTT
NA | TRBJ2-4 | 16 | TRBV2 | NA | CASRGWQFLAKNIQYF | TGTGCCAGCAGAGGTTGGCAGTTCTTAGCCAAAAACATTCAGTACTTC
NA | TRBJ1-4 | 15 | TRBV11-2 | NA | CASSLGQPSNEKLFF | TGTGCCAGCAGCTTAGGACAACCATCTAATGAAAAACTGTTTTTT
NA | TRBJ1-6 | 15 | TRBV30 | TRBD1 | CAWGPPGTVNSPLHF | TGTGCCTGGGGACCTCCCGGGACAGTCAATTCACCCCTCCACTTT
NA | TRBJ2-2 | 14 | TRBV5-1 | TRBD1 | CATNSQGTTGELFF | TGCGCCACCAACTCACAGGGGACCACCGGGGAGCTGTTTTTT